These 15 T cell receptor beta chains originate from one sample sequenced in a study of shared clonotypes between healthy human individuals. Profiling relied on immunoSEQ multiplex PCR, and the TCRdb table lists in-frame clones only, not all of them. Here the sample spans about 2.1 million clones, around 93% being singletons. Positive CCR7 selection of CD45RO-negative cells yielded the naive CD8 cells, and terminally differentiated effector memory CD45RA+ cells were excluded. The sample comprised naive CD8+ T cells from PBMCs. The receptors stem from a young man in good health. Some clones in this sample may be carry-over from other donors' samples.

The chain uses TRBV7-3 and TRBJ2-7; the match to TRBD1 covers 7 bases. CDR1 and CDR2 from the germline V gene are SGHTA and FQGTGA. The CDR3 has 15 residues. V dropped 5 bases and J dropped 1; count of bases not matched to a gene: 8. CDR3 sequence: CASSVRDSPSYEQYF. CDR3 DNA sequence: TGTGCCAGCAGCGTCAGGGACAGTCCTTCCTACGAGCAGTACTTC. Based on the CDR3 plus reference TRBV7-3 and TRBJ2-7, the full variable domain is GAGVSQTPSNKVTEKGKYVELRCDPISGHTALYWYRQSLGQGPEFLIYFQGTGAADDSGLPNDRFFAVRPEGSVSTLKIQRTERGDSAVYLCASSVRDSPSYEQYFGPGTRLTVT.

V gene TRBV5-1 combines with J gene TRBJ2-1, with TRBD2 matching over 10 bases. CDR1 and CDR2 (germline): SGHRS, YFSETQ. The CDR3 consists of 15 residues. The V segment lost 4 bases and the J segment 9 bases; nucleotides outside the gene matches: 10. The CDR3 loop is CASSRSLAGSGEQFF. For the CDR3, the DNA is TGCGCCAGCAGCCGCTCACTAGCGGGGTCGGGTGAGCAGTTCTTC.

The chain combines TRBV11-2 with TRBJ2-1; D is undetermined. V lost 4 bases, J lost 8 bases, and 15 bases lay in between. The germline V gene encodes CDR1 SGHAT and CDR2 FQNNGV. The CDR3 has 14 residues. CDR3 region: CASSSPTKPHEQFF. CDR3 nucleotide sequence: TGTGCCAGCAGCTCCCCGACCAAGCCCCATGAGCAGTTCTTC.

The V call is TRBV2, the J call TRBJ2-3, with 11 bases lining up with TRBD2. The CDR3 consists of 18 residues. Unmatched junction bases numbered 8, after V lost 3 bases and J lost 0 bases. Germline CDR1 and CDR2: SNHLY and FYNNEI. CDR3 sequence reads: CASSEELAGEYSTDTQYF. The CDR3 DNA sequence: TGTGCCAGCAGTGAGGAACTAGCGGGAGAATATAGCACAGATACGCAGTATTTT.

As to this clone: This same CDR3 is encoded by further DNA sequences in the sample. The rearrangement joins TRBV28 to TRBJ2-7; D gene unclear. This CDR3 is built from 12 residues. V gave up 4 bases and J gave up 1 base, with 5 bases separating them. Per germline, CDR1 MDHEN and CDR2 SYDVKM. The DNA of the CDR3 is TGTGCCAGCAGTTCAGATTCCTACGAGCAGTACTTC. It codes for CASSSDSYEQYF.

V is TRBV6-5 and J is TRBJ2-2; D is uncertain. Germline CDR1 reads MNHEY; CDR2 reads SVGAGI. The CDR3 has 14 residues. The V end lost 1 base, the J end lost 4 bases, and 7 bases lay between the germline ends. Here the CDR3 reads CASSYYWGTGELFF. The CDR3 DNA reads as TGTGCCAGCAGTTACTACTGGGGCACCGGGGAGCTGTTTTTT.

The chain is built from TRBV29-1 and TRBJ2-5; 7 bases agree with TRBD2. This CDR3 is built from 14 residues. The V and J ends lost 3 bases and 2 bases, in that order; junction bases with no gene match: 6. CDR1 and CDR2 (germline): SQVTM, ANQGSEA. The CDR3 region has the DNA TGCAGCGTTGATCTAGCGGAGTCACAAGAGACCCAGTACTTC. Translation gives CSVDLAESQETQYF.

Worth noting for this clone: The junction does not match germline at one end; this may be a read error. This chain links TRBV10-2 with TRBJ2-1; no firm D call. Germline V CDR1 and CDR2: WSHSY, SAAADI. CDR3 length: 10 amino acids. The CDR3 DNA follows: TGCGCCACCTCCGACAATGAGCAGTTCTTC. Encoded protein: CATSDNEQFF.

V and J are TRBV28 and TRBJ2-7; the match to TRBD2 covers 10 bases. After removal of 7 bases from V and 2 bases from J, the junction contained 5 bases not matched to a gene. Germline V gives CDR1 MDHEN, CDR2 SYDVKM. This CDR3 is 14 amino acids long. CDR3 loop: CASTLAGVAYEQYF. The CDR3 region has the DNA TGTGCCAGCACCCTAGCGGGAGTCGCCTACGAGCAGTACTTC.

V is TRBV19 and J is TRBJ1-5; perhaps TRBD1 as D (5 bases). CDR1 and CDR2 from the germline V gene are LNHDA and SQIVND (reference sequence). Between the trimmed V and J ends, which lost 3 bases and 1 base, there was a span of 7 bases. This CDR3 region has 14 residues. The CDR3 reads CASSITGSNQPQHF. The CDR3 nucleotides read TGTGCCAGTAGTATTACAGGCAGCAATCAGCCCCAGCATTTT.

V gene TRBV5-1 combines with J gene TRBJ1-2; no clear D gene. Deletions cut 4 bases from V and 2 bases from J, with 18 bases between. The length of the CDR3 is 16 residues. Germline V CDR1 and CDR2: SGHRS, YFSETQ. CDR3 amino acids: CASSEEQWNPNYGYTF. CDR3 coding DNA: TGCGCCAGCAGCGAGGAACAGTGGAATCCGAACTATGGCTACACCTTC.

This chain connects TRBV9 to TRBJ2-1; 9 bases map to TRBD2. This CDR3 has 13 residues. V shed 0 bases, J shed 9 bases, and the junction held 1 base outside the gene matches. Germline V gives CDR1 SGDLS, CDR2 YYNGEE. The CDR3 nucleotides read TGTGCCAGCAGCGTAGGCGGGAGGGGTGAGCAGTTCTTC. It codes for CASSVGGRGEQFF. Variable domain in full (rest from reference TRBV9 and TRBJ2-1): DSGVTQTPKHLITATGQRVTLRCSPRSGDLSVYWYQQSLDQGLQFLIQYYNGEERAKGNILERFSAQQFPDLHSELNLSSLELGDSALYFCASSVGGRGEQFFGPGTRLTVL.

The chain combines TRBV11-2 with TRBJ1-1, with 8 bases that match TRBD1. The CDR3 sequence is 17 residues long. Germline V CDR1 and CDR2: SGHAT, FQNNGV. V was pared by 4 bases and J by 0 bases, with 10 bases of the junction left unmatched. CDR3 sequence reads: CASSWLRTGFMNTEAFF. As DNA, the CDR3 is TGTGCCAGCAGCTGGCTTAGGACAGGGTTCATGAACACTGAAGCTTTCTTT.

The CDR3 region has the DNA TGTGCCAGCAGCGTAACCCCGGCCTACGAGCAGTACTTC. This sequence encodes CASSVTPAYEQYF. V usage is TRBV9 and J usage is TRBJ2-7; D gene ambiguous. This CDR3 is 13 amino acids long. CDR1 and CDR2 from the germline V gene are SGDLS and YYNGEE. V was clipped by 1 base and J by 2 bases, with 7 bases between them. Variable domain in full (rest from reference TRBV9 and TRBJ2-7): DSGVTQTPKHLITATGQRVTLRCSPRSGDLSVYWYQQSLDQGLQFLIQYYNGEERAKGNILERFSAQQFPDLHSELNLSSLELGDSALYFCASSVTPAYEQYFGPGTRLTVT.

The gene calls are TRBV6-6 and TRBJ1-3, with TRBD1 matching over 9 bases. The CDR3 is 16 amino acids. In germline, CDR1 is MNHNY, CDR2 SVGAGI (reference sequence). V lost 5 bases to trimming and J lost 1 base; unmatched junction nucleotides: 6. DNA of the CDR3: TGTGCCAGCAGTGGGGGGACAGGGCATTCTGGAAACACCATATATTTT. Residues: CASSGGTGHSGNTIYF.